This TCR beta chain was sequenced in a study of CXCR3-negative and CXCR3-positive naive CD8 T cells. TRB cDNA was prepared as libraries by UMI-labeled 5' RACE. TCRdb reanalyzed the 5' RACE reads, giving one entry per CDR3 protein sequence and no DNA. This sample carries about 86,000 distinct CDR3 sequences, with 0.8% to 0.85% going to the ten biggest clones. About this clonotype itself: Its antigen is as yet unknown.

Germline lookup yields CDR1 SGHDN and CDR2 FVKESK. The CDR3 covers 16 residues. Findings and caveats of the study: CXCR3-positive naive cells had more hydrophobic TRB CDR3s than CXCR3-negative naive cells.

This sequence was found in a human donor in good health. Some clones in this sample may be carry-over from other donors' samples. The chain has TRBV14 and TRBJ2-5; the TCRdb D gene call, TRBD1, has no DNA to confirm it. Specimen: naive CXCR3+ CD8+ T cells from blood. The subset here: CD45RO-CCR7+CD27+CD95- naive CD8+ T cells expressing CXCR3 (TNR3+). The CDR3 sequence: CASSPTGQLYQETQYF.